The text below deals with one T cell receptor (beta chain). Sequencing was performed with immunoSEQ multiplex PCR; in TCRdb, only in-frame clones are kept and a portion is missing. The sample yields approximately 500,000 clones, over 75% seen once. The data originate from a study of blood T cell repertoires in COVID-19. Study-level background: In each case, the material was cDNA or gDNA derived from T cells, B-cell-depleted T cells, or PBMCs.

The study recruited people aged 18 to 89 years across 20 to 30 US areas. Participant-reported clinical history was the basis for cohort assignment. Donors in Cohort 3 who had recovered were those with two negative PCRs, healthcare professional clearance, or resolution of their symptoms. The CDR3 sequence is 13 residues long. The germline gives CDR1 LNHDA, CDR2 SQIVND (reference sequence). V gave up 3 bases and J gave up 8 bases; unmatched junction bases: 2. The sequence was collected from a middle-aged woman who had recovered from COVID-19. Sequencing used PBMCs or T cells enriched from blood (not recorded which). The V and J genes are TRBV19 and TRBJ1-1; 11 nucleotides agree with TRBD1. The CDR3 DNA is TGTGCCAGTAGTATGGACAGGGGGCGCGAAGCTTTCTTT. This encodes CASSMDRGREAFF. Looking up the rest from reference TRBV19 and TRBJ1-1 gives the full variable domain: DGGITQSPKYLFRKEGQNVTLSCEQNLNHDAMYWYRQDPGQGLRLIYYSQIVNDFQKGDIAEGYSVSREKKESFPLTVTSAQKNPTAFYLCASSMDRGREAFFGQGTRLTVV.